This is a list of T cell receptor beta chains from one sample in a study of T cell changes during pregnancy in multiple sclerosis. The data were produced by immunoSEQ multiplex PCR, yet TCRdb's version contains in-frame clones alone and is incomplete. The table has around 75,000 clones, over 75% seen once; the top ten hold under 0.35%. Sample: CD4+ T cells from peripheral blood mononuclear cells, taken in the third trimester of pregnancy. These receptors all stem from a female donor in good health, enrolled as a control in a pregnancy study. Each CDR3 is given with its conserved first and last residue. The D gene is left open where the match is weak. Clone sizes are given selectively: once, few, many, or a class where the clone is expanded.

len	v_gene	d_gene	j_gene	abundance	CDR3nt	CDR3aa
13	TRBV11-2	.	TRBJ2-5	.	TGTGCCAGCAGCCAGGGCCGGCGAGAGACCCAGTACTTC	CASSQGRRETQYF
15	TRBV7-2	.	TRBJ2-7	.	TGTGCCAGCCTACACCAGCCCGGGTCCGGATACGAGCAGTACTTC	CASLHQPGSGYEQYF
13	TRBV19	.	TRBJ1-1	.	TGTGCCAGTAGTGGACAGCGGAGCACTGAAGCTTTCTTT	CASSGQRSTEAFF
14	TRBV10-3	.	TRBJ1-1	.	TGTGCCTCGGATAGAGGGACTGGGGGCACTGAAGCTTTCTTT	CASDRGTGGTEAFF
13	TRBV19	.	TRBJ1-2	.	TGTGCCAGTAGTTTCGGACAGCACTATGGCTACACCTTC	CASSFGQHYGYTF
15	TRBV7-9	TRBD2	TRBJ2-7	.	TGTGCCAGCAGCTTCGGGGGGGCCCCTAGGGACGAGCAGTACTTC	CASSFGGAPRDEQYF
22	TRBV9	.	TRBJ1-2	.	TGTGCCAGCAGCGAATACCCGGACGGAGGGGATTTTGGGGTTAGGCATAACTATGGCTACACCTTC	CASSEYPDGGDFGVRHNYGYTF
15	TRBV19	.	TRBJ1-5	.	TGTGCCAGTAGCCCCCAGGGTACGGGCAATCAGCCCCAGCATTTT	CASSPQGTGNQPQHF
17	TRBV18	TRBD2	TRBJ2-3	.	TGTGCCAGCTCACCAAGAACAGCGGGGGCTGGCACAGATACGCAGTATTTT	CASSPRTAGAGTDTQYF
15	TRBV7-2	TRBD1	TRBJ1-2	.	TGTGCCAGCAGAAGACAGGGGGCCGGAGACTATGGCTACACCTTC	CASRRQGAGDYGYTF
14	TRBV4-3	.	TRBJ2-1	.	TGCGCCAGCAGCTGGAGCCTCTCCTACAATGAGCAGTTCTTC	CASSWSLSYNEQFF
12	TRBV4-3	.	TRBJ1-2	.	TGCGCCAGCAGCCATTCGACAGGCGGCTACACCTTC	CASSHSTGGYTF
15	TRBV7-2	.	TRBJ1-5	.	TGTGCCAGCAGCTTAGCACGTGGGCACAATCAGCCCCAGCATTTT	CASSLARGHNQPQHF
13	TRBV2	.	TRBJ1-1	.	TGTGCCAGCAGTGCACAGGATAACACTGAAGCTTTCTTT	CASSAQDNTEAFF
16	TRBV6-6	.	TRBJ2-7	.	TGTGCCAGCAGTTACCGGGGTGGGCAGTCTTACTACGAGCAGTACTTC	CASSYRGGQSYYEQYF
15	TRBV4-2	.	TRBJ2-2	.	TGTGCCAGCAGCCAAGTCGGTACGGGGTCCGGGGAGCTGTTTTTT	CASSQVGTGSGELFF
16	TRBV9	.	TRBJ2-1	.	TGTGCCAGCAGCGTAAGGGGGGGCGGGGGACCCAATGAGCAGTTCTTC	CASSVRGGGGPNEQFF
16	TRBV14	.	TRBJ2-5	.	TGTGCCAGCAGCCAATTTGGGGGGACTCTCCAAGAGACCCAGTACTTC	CASSQFGGTLQETQYF
15	TRBV19	TRBD1	TRBJ1-2	once	TGTGCCAGTAGTATCAGGGACAGTTATAACTATGGCTACACCTTC	CASSIRDSYNYGYTF
13	TRBV4-3	.	TRBJ1-5	.	TGCGCCAGCAGCCACGTGACAGGTCAGCCCCAGCATTTT	CASSHVTGQPQHF
13	TRBV18	.	TRBJ1-2	.	TGTGCCAGCTCACCACGACAGGACTATGGCTACACCTTC	CASSPRQDYGYTF
19	TRBV7-2	.	TRBJ1-2	.	TGTGCCAGCAGCCCAGTCCGGGGGGGGTTTTCTTTGGGGGCCTATGGCTACACCTTC	CASSPVRGGFSLGAYGYTF
14	TRBV6-5	.	TRBJ2-7	once	TGTGCCAGCAGTTACTCTCGAACAGGTGGCGGGCAGTACTTC	CASSYSRTGGGQYF
17	TRBV9	TRBD2	TRBJ2-1	.	TGTGCCAGCAGCGTAGCTAGCGGGGGGTCCACATACAATGAGCAGTTCTTC	CASSVASGGSTYNEQFF
14	TRBV28	TRBD1	TRBJ1-6	.	TGTGCCAGCAGGGACAGGGAAGTAAAAGCACCCCTCCACTTT	CASRDREVKAPLHF
17	TRBV7-2	TRBD2	TRBJ2-2	.	TGTGCCAGCAGCTTACGGCTAGCGGGCATGAACACCGGGGAGCTGTTTTTT	CASSLRLAGMNTGELFF
15	TRBV5-1	.	TRBJ1-1	once	TGCGCCAGCAGCTTGATCTTCGCAGCAGGAACTGAAGCTTTCTTT	CASSLIFAAGTEAFF
12	TRBV10-3	.	TRBJ1-1	.	TGTGCCATCAGTTTACAGGGTACTGAAGCTTTCTTT	CAISLQGTEAFF
15	TRBV7-9	.	TRBJ1-3	.	TGTGCCAGCAGCCCGGACGGACTACTTGGAAACACCATATATTTT	CASSPDGLLGNTIYF
15	TRBV5-1	TRBD1	TRBJ2-2	.	TGCGCCAGCAGCTTTGGACAGGGCCGGACCGGGGAGCTGTTTTTT	CASSFGQGRTGELFF
13	TRBV6-1	.	TRBJ2-4	.	TGTGCCAGCAGTGATCCGGCGGGTCGCATTCAGTACTTC	CASSDPAGRIQYF
15	TRBV6-5	.	TRBJ2-7	.	TGTGCCAGCAGTTACTCCGGCGGCCACTCCTACGAGCAGTACTTC	CASSYSGGHSYEQYF
14	TRBV11-2	TRBD1	TRBJ1-2	.	TGTGCCAGCAGCCGTACAGGGGTGGGAGATGGCTACACCTTC	CASSRTGVGDGYTF
11	TRBV7-9	.	TRBJ2-3	.	TGTGCCAGCAGCTCTACAGATACGCAGTATTTT	CASSSTDTQYF
15	TRBV2	TRBD1	TRBJ1-3	.	TGTGCCAGCAGTCTAGACAGGGGAGATGGAAACACCATATATTTT	CASSLDRGDGNTIYF
15	TRBV2	TRBD2	TRBJ2-3	.	TGTGCCAGCGCCGAACTAGCGGGGAACACAGATACGCAGTATTTT	CASAELAGNTDTQYF
13	TRBV7-9	.	TRBJ1-5	.	TGTGCCAGCACCGAAACAGGGAATCAGCCCCAGCATTTT	CASTETGNQPQHF
15	TRBV5-6	.	TRBJ1-2	.	TGTGCCAGCAGCTTGGCCCAGGGACTCAACTATGGCTACACCTTC	CASSLAQGLNYGYTF
15	TRBV11-3	.	TRBJ2-7	.	TGTGCCAGCAGCTTAACGGGACAAGGCCCTCTCGAGCAGTACTTC	CASSLTGQGPLEQYF
17	TRBV7-9	.	TRBJ2-7	.	TGTGCCAGCAGCTTAGGGGTTACCGGGGGGCTTCCGGGCGAGCAGTACTTC	CASSLGVTGGLPGEQYF
14	TRBV10-1	.	TRBJ2-7	.	TGCGCCAACTACAAACAGGGCCTCTTAGACGAGCAGTACTTC	CANYKQGLLDEQYF
14	TRBV9	TRBD1	TRBJ1-1	.	TGTGCCAGCAGCGTTCAGGGGGGGAACACTGAAGCTTTCTTT	CASSVQGGNTEAFF
15	TRBV30	.	TRBJ1-5	.	TGTGCCTGGAGTTCGGACAGATATAGCAATCAGCCCCAGCATTTT	CAWSSDRYSNQPQHF
15	TRBV5-1	TRBD1	TRBJ1-1	.	TGCGCCAGCAGCTTGGAAACAGGGGGGAACACTGAAGCTTTCTTT	CASSLETGGNTEAFF
15	TRBV19	TRBD1	TRBJ1-2	.	TGTGCCAGTAGTATTGAGTTTAGGGGGCTCTATGGCTACACCTTC	CASSIEFRGLYGYTF
14	TRBV6-6	TRBD1	TRBJ1-6	.	TGTGCCAGCACAGGACAGGGACTTGGGTCACCCCTCCACTTT	CASTGQGLGSPLHF
16	TRBV19	.	TRBJ1-3	.	TGTGCCAGTAGTACCCTAGGACTGAGCTCTGGAAACACCATATATTTT	CASSTLGLSSGNTIYF
15	TRBV5-1	.	TRBJ2-3	.	TGCGCCAGCAGCCCGGGGAATCCTAGCACAGATACGCAGTATTTT	CASSPGNPSTDTQYF
16	TRBV10-3	TRBD1	TRBJ1-6	.	TGTGCCATCAGTGAGTCGACGGGACAGAGGCGCTCACCCCTCCACTTT	CAISESTGQRRSPLHF
13	TRBV4-3	TRBD2	TRBJ2-3	.	TGCGCCAGCAGCCAGGTACTAGCGGGGTGGCTGTATTTT	CASSQVLAGWLYF
15	TRBV7-2	TRBD1	TRBJ2-7	.	TGTGCCAGCAGCCGACAGGGATATAATCCCTACGAGCAGTACTTC	CASSRQGYNPYEQYF